This passage covers 23 T cell receptor beta chains from one sample sequenced in a study of blood T cell repertoires in COVID-19. The data were produced by immunoSEQ multiplex PCR, yet TCRdb's version contains in-frame clones alone and is incomplete. The profile shows around 160,000 clones, around 84% of them singletons. The sequencing input was PBMCs or T cells enriched from blood (not recorded which). The receptors shown here come from a woman aged 50 to 65 who had been exposed to COVID-19.

Details on this clone: Other DNA sequences of this sample code for an identical CDR3. The chain joins TRBV9 to TRBJ2-1, with 8 bases fitting TRBD1. Germline values: CDR1 SGDLS, CDR2 YYNGEE. V was clipped by 1 base and J by 6 bases; unmatched bases: 6. The CDR3 length is 15 residues. CDR3 DNA: TGTGCCAGCAGCGTAAGCACAGGGGGAATCAATGAGCAGTTCTTC. It is translated as CASSVSTGGINEQFF.

This rearrangement joins TRBV14 to TRBJ2-5; perhaps TRBD2 as D (6 bases). V lost 4 bases and J lost 3, with 12 bases in between. Per the germline V gene, CDR1 is SGHDN and CDR2 is FVKESK. The CDR3 is 14 amino acids. The CDR3 sequence: CASSPAGLEETQYF. Here the CDR3 DNA reads TGTGCCAGCAGCCCCGCGGGATTGGAAGAGACCCAGTACTTC.

The chain is built from TRBV7-2 and TRBJ1-2, with TRBD1 as a possible D gene (6 bases). The germline V gene has CDR1 SGHTA and CDR2 FQGNSA. The germline V and J ends were trimmed by 2 bases and 2 bases, with 9 bases remaining between them. This CDR3 has 14 amino acids. The CDR3 sequence: CASSLPRGNYGYTF. The CDR3, as DNA: TGTGCCAGCAGCTTACCGAGGGGGAACTATGGCTACACCTTC.

This clone was observed a single time. V and J are TRBV7-3 and TRBJ2-3, with 7 bases matching TRBD1. CDR3 length: 15 residues. V dropped 2 bases and J dropped 4; count of bases not matched to a gene: 6. The V gene's germline CDR1 is SGHTA and CDR2 FQGTGA. Here the CDR3 reads CASSLSGTVADTQYF. CDR3 sequence (DNA): TGTGCCAGCAGCTTATCAGGGACAGTGGCAGATACGCAGTATTTT. The full variable domain, rest sourced from reference TRBV7-3 and TRBJ2-3, is GAGVSQTPSNKVTEKGKYVELRCDPISGHTALYWYRQSLGQGPEFLIYFQGTGAADDSGLPNDRFFAVRPEGSVSTLKIQRTERGDSAVYLCASSLSGTVADTQYFGPGTRLTVL.

The chain is built from TRBV9 and TRBJ1-2; 9 nucleotides match TRBD1. CDR1 is SGDLS, CDR2 YYNGEE, per germline. The CDR3 is 14 amino acids. Trimming removed 4 bases from V and 5 bases from J; junction bases left unmatched: 6. The DNA for the CDR3 is TGTGCCAGCAGCCCGGGACAGGGAATTTATGGCTACACCTTC. The encoded protein is CASSPGQGIYGYTF. Full variable domain (remainder filled in from reference TRBV9 and TRBJ1-2): DSGVTQTPKHLITATGQRVTLRCSPRSGDLSVYWYQQSLDQGLQFLIQYYNGEERAKGNILERFSAQQFPDLHSELNLSSLELGDSALYFCASSPGQGIYGYTFGSGTRLTVV.

The genes are TRBV6-2 or TRBV6-3 and TRBJ2-7; 11 bases are a match to TRBD1. The CDR3 has 15 residues. The germline V gene has CDR1 MNHEY and CDR2 SVGEGT. The junction had 7 bases not matched to a gene; V was cut back by 5 bases and J by 4 bases. CDR3 sequence reads: CASSKSDRGRYEQYF. The CDR3 DNA sequence: TGTGCCAGCAGTAAATCGGACAGGGGGCGGTACGAGCAGTACTTC.

This clone was recorded only once. The J gene is TRBJ2-7, the V gene TRBV5-1, with 10 bases lining up with TRBD2. The CDR3 runs 14 residues. V lost 4 bases to trimming and J lost 5 bases; unmatched junction nucleotides: 6. Germline CDR1 and CDR2: SGHRS and YFSETQ. CDR3 region: CASSHTSGRDEQYF. As DNA, the CDR3 is TGCGCCAGCAGCCACACGAGCGGGAGGGACGAGCAGTACTTC. The variable domain in full, with the rest retrieved from reference TRBV5-1 and TRBJ2-7, is KAGVTQTPRYLIKTRGQQVTLSCSPISGHRSVSWYQQTPGQGLQFLFEYFSETQRNKGNFPGRFSGRQFSNSRSEMNVSTLELGDSALYLCASSHTSGRDEQYFGPGTRLTVT.

V usage is TRBV29-1 and J usage is TRBJ1-1, with 8 bases lining up with TRBD1. The CDR3 consists of 14 residues. Per the germline V gene, CDR1 is SQVTM and CDR2 is ANQGSEA. The trim removed 7 bases at V and 6 bases at J, leaving 13 bases unmatched. The CDR3 spells CSAWTGSEKAEAFF. The CDR3 coding sequence is TGCAGCGCTTGGACAGGGTCGGAGAAAGCTGAAGCTTTCTTT.

V and J are TRBV5-8 and TRBJ2-1; D perhaps matches TRBD2 (6 bases). CDR1 and CDR2 from the germline V gene are SGHTS and YDEGEE. The CDR3 extends over 16 amino acids. Trimming took 4 bases from V and 6 from J, leaving 20 bases between them. The CDR3 DNA follows: TGTGCCAGCAGCCCCGGAGGGGCACAGTGGGGCAATGAGCAGTTCTTC. Protein sequence: CASSPGGAQWGNEQFF.

The J gene is TRBJ1-1, the V gene TRBV7-9, with D tentatively TRBD1 (6 bases). The CDR3 length is 17 residues. Germline V lookup: CDR1 SEHNR, CDR2 FQNEAQ (reference sequence). The germline V and J ends were trimmed by 5 bases and 0 bases, with 19 bases remaining between them. The CDR3 DNA reads as TGTGCCAGCAGCGCCGGGACCCGGGGGGCTATGAACACTGAAGCTTTCTTT. Translating gives CASSAGTRGAMNTEAFF.

V usage is TRBV7-7 and J usage is TRBJ2-1; a weak D match, TRBD2 (5 bases). The CDR3 consists of 17 residues. Germline CDR1 SSHAT, CDR2 FNYEAQ (reference sequence). Trimming removed 1 base at V and 0 bases at J, with 13 bases between. For the CDR3, the DNA is TGTGCCAGCAGCTTAGAAGGTCGGGGTAGCTCCTACAATGAGCAGTTCTTC. Translating gives CASSLEGRGSSYNEQFF.

This chain joins TRBV27 and TRBJ1-6; tentatively, D is TRBD1 (6 bases). The V end was cut by 6 bases, the J end by 5 bases, with 11 bases between. Germline V CDR1 and CDR2: MNHEY, SMNVEV (reference sequence). This CDR3 spans 14 amino acids. Here the CDR3 reads CASSRGPHNSPLHF. The DNA of the CDR3 is TGTGCCAGCAGCAGGGGTCCCCATAATTCACCCCTCCACTTT.

The gene calls are TRBV12-2 and TRBJ1-2. TRBV12-2 has pseudogene status. This CDR3 region has 14 residues. The CDR3 nucleotides read TGTGCAAGTCGCTTAGGAGAGGAATATCGTCGGTACACCTTC. Its translation: CASRLGEEYRRYTF.

The V gene is TRBV7-2, the J gene TRBJ2-3, with 10 bases matching TRBD2. J gave up 0 bases and V 0 bases, and 9 bases lay outside the gene matches. There are 19 residues in the CDR3. CDR1 is SGHTA and CDR2 is FQGNSA in the germline V gene. CDR3 sequence: CASSLAWSGRAFSTDTQYF. Written as DNA, the CDR3 is TGTGCCAGCAGCTTAGCCTGGAGCGGGAGGGCATTTAGCACAGATACGCAGTATTTT.

The chain combines TRBV6-6 with TRBJ1-4; 8 bases are shared with TRBD1. Germline CDR1 reads MNHNY; CDR2 reads SVGAGI (reference sequence). The CDR3 covers 18 residues. J gave up 0 bases and V 6 bases, and 12 bases lay outside the gene matches. CDR3 in amino acids: CASSRRIQGASTNEKLFF. In DNA, the CDR3 is TGTGCCAGCAGCCGACGGATTCAGGGGGCCTCAACTAATGAAAAACTGTTTTTT.

This clone was detected once. This chain joins TRBV11-3 and TRBJ2-1, with 7 bases identical to TRBD2. This CDR3 spans 16 amino acids. V trimming: 0 bases; J trimming: 2 bases; junction bases outside the gene matches: 4. Germline CDR1 and CDR2: SGHNT and YENEEA. CDR3 in amino acids: CASSLDLGGTYNEQFF. The CDR3 coding sequence is TGTGCCAGCAGCTTAGATCTGGGGGGGACCTACAATGAGCAGTTCTTC.

This clone has more than one count but fewer than ten. V gene TRBV4-2 combines with J gene TRBJ2-2; 7 nucleotides match TRBD2. J was trimmed by 5 bases and V by 0 bases; bases with no gene match: 12. The germline V gene has CDR1 LGHNA and CDR2 YNFKEQ. This CDR3 has 18 amino acids. The CDR3 region has the DNA TGTGCCAGCAGCCAAGATGAGAGCGGGGCCACGAGGACCGGGGAGCTGTTTTTT. Translating gives CASSQDESGATRTGELFF.

V gene TRBV6-2 or TRBV6-3 combines with J gene TRBJ2-7; D might be TRBD1 (5 bases). Germline values: CDR1 MNHEY, CDR2 SVGEGT. The CDR3 is 15 residues long. Trimming pared 4 bases from V and 0 bases from J, leaving 13 bases between. CDR3 region: CASSLQSDSSYEQYF. CDR3 nucleotide sequence: TGTGCCAGCAGTTTGCAGTCAGACAGCTCCTACGAGCAGTACTTC.

J is TRBJ2-7 and V is TRBV7-9, with 12 bases identical to TRBD2. Trimming removed 5 bases from V and 2 bases from J; junction bases left unmatched: 4. The V gene's germline CDR1 is SEHNR and CDR2 FQNEAQ (reference sequence). The CDR3 runs 15 residues. CDR3 nucleotides: TGTGCCAGCAGCCCACTAGCGGGGGGTACCTACGAGCAGTACTTC. It codes for CASSPLAGGTYEQYF.

This clone is a singleton in its sample. The genes are TRBV6-1 and TRBJ2-7; TRBD2 is a possible D gene (5 bases). CDR3 length: 14 amino acids. Germline V gene lookup returns CDR1 MNHNS and CDR2 SASEGT. Trimming removed 1 base from V and 6 bases from J, with 13 bases in between. As DNA, the CDR3 is TGTGCCAGCAGTGAAGGAGGGAGTTTCGGCGAGCAGTACTTC. Translating gives CASSEGGSFGEQYF.

The chain links TRBV2 to TRBJ2-7; D gene ambiguous. Germline lookup yields CDR1 SNHLY and CDR2 FYNNEI. Trimming pared 3 bases from V and 2 bases from J, leaving 8 bases between. The CDR3 contains 13 residues. CDR3 nucleotide sequence: TGTGCCAGCAGTGAGCGGCGTACCTACGAGCAGTACTTC. The encoded protein is CASSERRTYEQYF.

The rearrangement joins TRBV4-1 to TRBJ2-4, with 7 bases matching TRBD2. This CDR3 region has 16 residues. In germline, CDR1 is MGHRA, CDR2 YSYEKL. With V trimmed by 3 bases and J by 0 bases, 5 bases remained unmatched. This CDR3 is CASSHRAGLAKNIQYF. CDR3 DNA: TGCGCCAGCAGCCACCGAGCGGGGCTAGCCAAAAACATTCAGTACTTC.

The rearrangement joins TRBV10-3 to TRBJ2-5; 7 bases agree with TRBD2. CDR1 ENHRY and CDR2 SYGVKD come from the germline V gene. The CDR3 has 14 amino acids. With 6 bases clipped from V and 0 bases from J, the junction kept 4 bases outside the gene matches. The CDR3 DNA sequence: TGTGCCATCAGAAATAGCGGGTACCAAGAGACCCAGTACTTC. Amino acid sequence: CAIRNSGYQETQYF.